The 5 T cell receptor beta chains presented below share a single source sample, sequenced in a study of response to subunit inactivated influenza vaccine (dated by TCRdb to the late 2010s). Receptor libraries were prepared by RT-PCR. The sequencer listed for this sample is Illumina HiSeq 2500. TCRdb redid the processing of the public reads, applying fastp at Q25 and MiXCR, and retained in-frame beta chains. Under each unique CDR3 protein, matching rows form one entry showing the most common genes and DNA. This sample is represented by around 540,000 distinct CDR3 sequences; approximately 10% of them were singletons. The top ten clonotypes cover 10% of the sample. The sequences come from PBMCs from blood, collected on the day of vaccination. All receptors derive from a man between 45 and 60 years old who received an inactivated influenza vaccine. Donor details come from another sample of the same person, matched by shared clones.

This clonotype was observed a few times. The chain combines TRBV3-1 with TRBJ1-5, with D possibly matching TRBD1 (5 bases). There are 13 residues in the CDR3. Deletions cut 4 bases from V and 5 bases from J, with 9 bases between. Germline CDR1 and CDR2: LGHDT and YNNKEL (reference sequence). DNA of the CDR3: TGTGCCAGCAGCCGACAGCCAGATCAGCCCCAGCATTTT. This encodes CASSRQPDQPQHF.

This rearrangement joins TRBV7-7 to TRBJ2-5; D is possibly TRBD1 (5 bases). The CDR3 has 14 amino acids. V dropped 0 bases and J dropped 4 bases, with 9 bases sitting between them. Germline V lookup: CDR1 SSHAT, CDR2 FNYEAQ (reference sequence). The CDR3 reads CASSLALRGETQYF. DNA of the CDR3: TGTGCCAGCAGCTTAGCGCTAAGGGGAGAGACCCAGTACTTC.

This clonotype has only one observation. The V gene is TRBV7-2, the J gene TRBJ2-5; 8 nucleotides align to TRBD2. J was trimmed by 11 bases and V by 4 bases; bases with no gene match: 15. Germline V CDR1 and CDR2: SGHTA, FQGNSA. This CDR3 has 15 amino acids. The CDR3 reads CASSWTREGSRAQYF. The CDR3 nucleotides read TGTGCCAGCAGCTGGACCCGGGAGGGCTCAAGGGCACAGTACTTC.

This chain links TRBV3-1 with TRBJ2-1, with D unresolved. CDR3 length: 17 amino acids. Germline CDR1 is LGHDT and CDR2 is YNNKEL (reference sequence). Trimming took 0 bases from V and 1 from J, leaving 13 bases between them. Here the CDR3 DNA reads TGTGCCAGCAGCCAAGATTCCAGTACGAGGTCCTACAATGAGCAGTTCTTC. This sequence encodes CASSQDSSTRSYNEQFF.

V gene TRBV30 combines with J gene TRBJ1-3; D unresolved. V lost 0 bases, J lost 0 bases, and 9 bases lay in between. This CDR3 is built from 15 residues. Per the germline V gene, CDR1 is GTSNPN and CDR2 is SVGIG (reference sequence). CDR3 region: CAWSVGHNSGNTIYF. CDR3 nucleotides: TGTGCCTGGAGTGTCGGCCATAACTCTGGAAACACCATATATTTT.